One T cell receptor beta chain is described in this entry. The antigen is not known. On sorted subsets, replicate PCRs used about 200 ng DNA, or some 27,000 T cell genomes. Libraries were prepared by immunoSEQ multiplex PCR; TCRdb keeps only in-frame clonotypes and omits some of them. The data hold roughly 2,500,000 clones, with 93% observed a single time. The entry originates in a study of shared clonotypes between healthy human individuals. Regarding the study as a whole: Shared clonotypes across all four donors exceeded non-shared ones in generation probability.

The CDR3 consists of 14 residues. Looked up from germline, CDR1 is SGHRS and CDR2 is YFSETQ. V was pared by 0 bases and J by 5 bases, with 11 bases between. The sequence was obtained from a man aged 18 to 29 in good health. Some clones in this sample may be carry-over from other donors' samples. The sequenced sample consisted of naive CD4+ T cells from PBMCs. Subset reported: CD45RA+ positively selected. The chain uses TRBV5-1 and TRBJ2-5; D call uncertain. DNA of the CDR3: TGCGCCAGCAGCTTGGGTGGTGGGATGGAGACCCAGTACTTC. Protein: CASSLGGGMETQYF.